A selection of T cell receptor beta chains follows, all from one sample in a study of response to subunit inactivated influenza vaccine. TCRdb re-called the RT-PCR reads through MiXCR, storing one row per CDR3 protein. The profile shows hundreds of thousands of distinct CDR3 sequences, approximately 16% of them singletons. Sequencing was performed on CD4+ T cells sorted from PBMCs, taken less than 25 months after vaccination. Every receptor here comes from a man aged 50 to 69 who received an inactivated influenza vaccine. Each CDR3 is given with its conserved first and last residue. D genes are given only for firm matches. Clone size is not always given. Where it is, it says once, few, many or a class for expanded clones.

j_call,clone_size,v_call,d_call,cdr3_nt,cdr3_aa
TRBJ1-5,-,TRBV16,TRBD1,TGTGCCAGCAGCCGGACAGGGGTCCAGCCCCAGCATTTT,CASSRTGVQPQHF
TRBJ2-2,many,TRBV12-3/TRBV12-4,-,TGTGCCAGCAGCCTTGGAGCCGGGGAGCTGTTTTTT,CASSLGAGELFF
TRBJ1-1,few,TRBV29-1,-,TGCAGCGTGTCGAGGAGGCTGAACACTGAAGCTTTCTTT,CSVSRRLNTEAFF
TRBJ1-1,-,TRBV18,-,TGTGCCAGCTCTACTAGGGGAGGGATGAACACTGAAGCTTTCTTT,CASSTRGGMNTEAFF
TRBJ1-2,few,TRBV11-2,TRBD1,TGTGCCAGCAGCCTGGGACAGAGATCCTATGGCTACACCTTC,CASSLGQRSYGYTF
TRBJ2-2,few,TRBV28,-,TGTGCCAGCAGTTTATGGGCAGGGTTTACCCTCACCGGGGAGCTGTTTTTT,CASSLWAGFTLTGELFF
TRBJ2-1,-,TRBV28,TRBD2,TGTGCCAGCGGCTACGGACTAGCGGAAAACAATGAGCAGTTCTTC,CASGYGLAENNEQFF
TRBJ2-1,many,TRBV12-3/TRBV12-4,TRBD1,TGTGCCAGCAGACCAGGGACAGGGGGTTACAATGAGCAGTTCTTC,CASRPGTGGYNEQFF
TRBJ2-1,few,TRBV7-2,TRBD1,TGTGCCAGCAGCTTAGGGGGGACAGGGGGATATGAGCAGTTCTTC,CASSLGGTGGYEQFF
TRBJ2-3,few,TRBV18,-,TGTGCCAGCTCACTACTAGAGAGAGATACGCAGTATTTT,CASSLLERDTQYF
TRBJ1-3,many,TRBV11-1,-,TGTGCCAGCAGCTTAGGGCAGGGGCTACGAATATCTGGAAACACCATATATTTT,CASSLGQGLRISGNTIYF
TRBJ2-7,-,TRBV20-1,-,TGCAGTGCTAGAGCTACAGGGTACGAGCAGTACTTC,CSARATGYEQYF
TRBJ1-2,-,TRBV6-1,-,TGTGCCAGCGAGGGGACCCTTATCTATGGCTACACCTTC,CASEGTLIYGYTF
TRBJ2-7,few,TRBV6-1,TRBD2,TGTGCCAGCGACTTGGGGGGGAGTCACGAGCAGTACTTC,CASDLGGSHEQYF
TRBJ2-3,many,TRBV7-2,TRBD1,TGTGCCAGCAGCCCCAACAGGGGCCCCCCAGATACGCAGTATTTT,CASSPNRGPPDTQYF
TRBJ1-4,-,TRBV20-1,-,TGCAGTGCTCTTACCGGGAGGTCGTGGGAAAAACTGTTTTTT,CSALTGRSWEKLFF
TRBJ2-5,-,TRBV20-1,-,TGCAGTGCTTCCACCCCCGTGGAGAACCAAGAGACCCAGTACTTC,CSASTPVENQETQYF
TRBJ2-7,-,TRBV18,TRBD1,TGTGCCAGCTCACCCGGGACAGGGGTTGGCGAGCAGTACTTC,CASSPGTGVGEQYF
TRBJ2-1,many,TRBV12-3/TRBV12-4,-,TGTGCCAGCAGTTTAACTAGCCCCTACAATGAGCAGTTCTTC,CASSLTSPYNEQFF
TRBJ1-3,once,TRBV7-2,TRBD1,TGTGCCAGCAGCTTACAGGGACAGCTGGTCTCTGGAAACACCATATATTTT,CASSLQGQLVSGNTIYF
TRBJ2-1,few,TRBV14,-,TGTGCCAGCAGCCGGGGCCCCCGGCAGTTCTTC,CASSRGPRQFF
TRBJ2-3,few,TRBV20-1,TRBD2,TGCAGTGCTAGTGAACTAGCGGGAGCCGCTGATACGCAGTATTTT,CSASELAGAADTQYF
TRBJ1-2,-,TRBV4-1,TRBD1,TGCGCCAGCAGCCCGCGATACCAGGGGGCCAGCGATGGCTACACCTTC,CASSPRYQGASDGYTF
TRBJ2-7,-,TRBV20-1,-,TGCAGTGCTAGTAGTCGGGGAAGCTACGAGCAGTACTTC,CSASSRGSYEQYF
TRBJ1-1,few,TRBV7-6,-,TGTGCCAGCAGCTTAGACGTTCCGACGGGACAATCCACTGAAGCTTTCTTT,CASSLDVPTGQSTEAFF
TRBJ2-7,-,TRBV11-1,TRBD1,TGTGCCAGCAGCCGACCGACAGGGCGCGAGCAGTACTTC,CASSRPTGREQYF
TRBJ2-7,-,TRBV20-1,TRBD2,TGCAGTGCTACCAGCCGGACTAGCGACGATTCCGAGCAGTACTTC,CSATSRTSDDSEQYF
TRBJ2-5,few,TRBV29-1,-,TGCAGCGTTGAAGCTACTTCAGGGGAGACCCAGTACTTC,CSVEATSGETQYF
TRBJ2-1,-,TRBV6-2/TRBV6-3,TRBD2,TGTGCCAGCAGTTATGGACTAGACCCCTACAATGAGCAGTTCTTC,CASSYGLDPYNEQFF
TRBJ2-5,many,TRBV6-1,TRBD2,TGTGCCAGCAGTCAAAAAGGGGGTAGCGGGGGACTACAAGAGACCCAGTACTTC,CASSQKGGSGGLQETQYF
TRBJ2-1,-,TRBV14,-,TGTGCCAGCAGCCACCAGGGTTCCTACAATGAGCAGTTCTTC,CASSHQGSYNEQFF
TRBJ2-7,-,TRBV28,-,TGTGCCAGCAGTTTACCCCTACGCTCTTACGAGCAGTACTTC,CASSLPLRSYEQYF
TRBJ1-5,many,TRBV29-1,-,TGCAGCGCATCACAGGGAAGGAGCAATCAGCCCCAGCATTTT,CSASQGRSNQPQHF
TRBJ2-1,-,TRBV2,-,TGTGCCAGTACCACGGGACGTACCTACAATGAGCAGTTCTTC,CASTTGRTYNEQFF
TRBJ2-5,once,TRBV20-1,-,TGCAGTGCTAGGTGTCAGAACCAAGAGACCCAGTACTTC,CSARCQNQETQYF
TRBJ2-2,-,TRBV5-1,-,TGCGCCAGCAGCCAGAGACAGAGCGCAAACTCGGGGGAGCTGTTTTTT,CASSQRQSANSGELFF
TRBJ1-1,many,TRBV12-3/TRBV12-4,-,TGTGCCAGCATGACAGGCCGGAACACTGAAGCTTTCTTT,CASMTGRNTEAFF
TRBJ2-2,few,TRBV5-4,-,TGTGCCAGCAGCTTGTACGTTGCCACCGGGGAGCTGTTTTTT,CASSLYVATGELFF
TRBJ2-5,-,TRBV7-2,-,TGTGCCAGCAGCTTCACAGCCCAAGAGACCCAGTACTTC,CASSFTAQETQYF
TRBJ2-1,many,TRBV20-1,TRBD2,TGCAGTGCTTTGAGACTAGCGGGGTACAATGAGCAGTTCTTC,CSALRLAGYNEQFF
TRBJ2-3,-,TRBV7-2,-,TGTGCCAGCAGCTCCCAGGGGTCAAAGTCCACAGATACGCAGTATTTT,CASSSQGSKSTDTQYF
TRBJ1-1,many,TRBV15,-,TGTGCCACCCACCCTATGGGGCCGAACACTGAAGCTTTCTTT,CATHPMGPNTEAFF
TRBJ1-1,few,TRBV12-3/TRBV12-4,-,TGTGCCAGCAGTCTACCGGTAGGCACTGAAGCTTTCTTT,CASSLPVGTEAFF
TRBJ2-3,medium-sized,TRBV5-1,-,TGCGCCAGCAGCTTGGCAAGGCAGGGAACAGATACGCAGTATTTT,CASSLARQGTDTQYF
TRBJ1-2,few,TRBV12-3/TRBV12-4,-,TGTGCCAGCATCCCACCTACGGTTTATGGCTACACCTTC,CASIPPTVYGYTF
TRBJ2-1,-,TRBV24-1,-,TGTGCCACCAGTGCCCCGGGGAGCAGGGAGCAGTTCTTC,CATSAPGSREQFF
TRBJ2-7,few,TRBV20-1,TRBD1,TGCAGTGCTAGAGTTAGGGGACAGGGCTACGAGCAGTACTTC,CSARVRGQGYEQYF